This T cell receptor beta chain was found in a study of graft-versus-host responses after intestinal transplantation (dated by TCRdb to about 2021). As for the study more broadly: Multivisceral, liver-intestinal, or isolated intestinal transplants were received by the recipients. Instead of going to the commercial service, samples from a few later patients were sequenced in-house on an Illumina MiSeq and processed with MiXCR. A peak of at least 4% donor T cells among recipient peripheral blood mononuclear cells was the definition used for donor T cell macrochimerism. The cohort enrolled about two dozen intestinal transplant recipients, one of whom was a retransplant, and a few patients without pretransplant specimens were excluded. Every recipient was given anti-thymocyte globulin induction, followed by roughly 3 years of maintenance tacrolimus and steroids. Alloreactive clones were identified by sequencing pre-transplant mixed lymphocyte reaction products and comparing these products with unstimulated pre-transplant donor and recipient T cells. Bulk TCR-beta CDR3 sequencing was used to track graft-versus-host and host-versus-graft alloreactive T cell clones in the graft, circulation and bone marrow after intestinal transplantation. General study outcomes and caveats: GvH clones were found in recipient bone marrow, and some of the GvH clones appeared earlier in ileal mucosa or blood, which is consistent with an intestinal mucosal origin. The conclusions were limited by the relatively low number and heterogeneity of the intestinal transplant patients. Early after transplant, peak levels of circulating GvH clones were associated with declines in HvG clones. In patients with donor T cell macrochimerism, the allografts had high GvH to HvG T cell clonal ratios.

Library preparation used the immunoSEQ multiplex PCR assay. For most patients, genomic DNA was isolated using the Qiagen DNeasy Blood and Tissue Kit and was shipped frozen to Adaptive Biotechnologies for TCR sequencing. Adaptive Biotechnologies carried out high-throughput TCR-beta CDR3 sequencing of genomic DNA for most patients. As for how the authors treated the data: Adaptive's ImmunoSEQ software supplied the TCR sequencing data for roughly 17 patients, while MiXCR and VDJtools were used to process a few other patients. To correct CD4 versus CD8 sorting errors, sequences present in both subsets at a frequency ratio below 5:1 were removed. CDR3 nucleotide sequences shared between donor and recipient were removed because the origin of such sequences could not be assigned. Alloreactive clones required at least 2-fold expansion over unstimulated cells and minimum CFSE-low frequency of 0.002% (template counts) or 0.001% (read counts). Mappable clones were those detected in sequenced pre-transplant spleen, lymph node, or MLR CFSE-low populations of the donor or recipient. Cumulative frequency of alloreactive clones was calculated as a percentage of all sequences weighted by copy number. Held by TCRdb, this immuneACCESS table contains in-frame sequences only and omits some clones. Under half of the omission traces to an unresolved V gene where checked; the cause of the rest is unknown. V and J calls and clone size are those listed in that table; D and trimming were worked out from the DNA. For this sample there are roughly 20,000 clones; over 40% appear just once. Around 1.6% of the sample belongs to the ten largest clones.

Counted from cysteine to phenylalanine, this CDR3 has 17 amino acids. CDR3 DNA only is kept here, 51 bases in frame from base 1. For this chain, trimming is 0 bases at the V end and 4 bases at the J end, and the number of junction bases without a gene match is 5. The germline V gene encodes CDR1 SGHNT and CDR2 YYREEE (reference sequence). A word on this clone: Qualities for individual bases were not recorded, and no much larger clone is one base off.

The time point label, as the study defines it: cells obtained before transplantation from donor or recipient. In the mixed lymphocyte reactions, approximately 200,000 CFSE-labeled pre-transplant responders were plated with approximately 200,000 irradiated violet-dye-labeled stimulators and cultured for 5 to 7 days. After the mixed lymphocyte reaction, proliferating CD3+CD4+CFSE-low and CD3+CD8+CFSE-low responder cells were FACS-sorted on a BD Influx sorter. The sequence was obtained from a human patient who received an intestinal transplant. The sequence is built from TRBV5-4 and TRBJ2-2; 11 bases in between match TRBD2. The sample was alloreactive CD8+ T cells from a mixed lymphocyte reaction culture, taken before intestinal transplant. The meaning of the sample's cell subset or site label: CFSE-low proliferating T cells sorted from roughly 6-day pre-transplant mixed lymphocyte reaction (GvH or HvG direction). The CDR3 amino acid sequence is: CASSLGPTSGSTGELFF. The nucleotide sequence is TGTGCCAGCAGCTTGGGACCTACTAGCGGGAGCACCGGGGAGCTGTTTTTT. The entire variable domain, with the stretches around the CDR3 drawn from the reference TRBV5-4 and TRBJ2-2 proteins, is ETGVTQSPTHLIKTRGQQVTLRCSSQSGHNTVSWYQQALGQGPQFIFQYYREEENGRGNFPPRFSGLQFPNYSSELNVNALELDDSALYLCASSLGPTSGSTGELFFGEGSRLTVL.